The clone carrying this TCR beta chain was found many times. Its target is not known. The source of the sample is a study of identical twins. The V segment lost 1 base and the J segment 1 base; nucleotides outside the gene matches: 10. The CDR3 runs 18 residues. CDR1 and CDR2 from the germline V gene are SQVTM and ANQGSEA. Study results and limitations: The study drew conclusions from cross-sectional statistical analysis, not from following the same donors. Abundant cord blood beta clonotypes carried fewer insertions; memory repertoires showed none.

It was template switching that added a universal primer site, and there were unique molecular identifiers on the cDNA. TCRdb used MiXCR to reprocess the 5' RACE reads, holding one entry per CDR3 protein. The table lists roughly 290,000 distinct CDR3 sequences, around 9.7% of them singletons. These data were likewise used in another study, on yellow fever vaccine responses in identical twins. That source notes: Convergence reportedly seemed to mark part of the twins' vaccine T cell response, with personalization marking the rest.

This sequence originates from a woman aged 18-35 years in good health. V gene TRBV29-1 combines with J gene TRBJ2-5; 12 nucleotides agree with TRBD2. Sequenced sample: CD8+ T cells sorted from blood. CDR3 protein: CSVEVGLAGYKSQETQYF. The CDR3 DNA sequence: TGCAGCGTTGAAGTTGGACTAGCGGGATACAAATCCCAAGAGACCCAGTACTTC.